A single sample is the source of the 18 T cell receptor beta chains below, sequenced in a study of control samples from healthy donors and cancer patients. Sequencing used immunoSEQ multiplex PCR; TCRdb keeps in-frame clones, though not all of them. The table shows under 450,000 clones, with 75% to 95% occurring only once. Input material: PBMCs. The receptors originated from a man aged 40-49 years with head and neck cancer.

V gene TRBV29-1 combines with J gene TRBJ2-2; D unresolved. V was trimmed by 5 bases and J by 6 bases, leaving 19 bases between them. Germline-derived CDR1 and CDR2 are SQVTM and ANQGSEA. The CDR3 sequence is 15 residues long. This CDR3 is CSVPRLVGSPGELFF. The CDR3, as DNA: TGCAGCGTTCCCCGGCTCGTGGGTTCGCCCGGGGAGCTGTTTTTT.

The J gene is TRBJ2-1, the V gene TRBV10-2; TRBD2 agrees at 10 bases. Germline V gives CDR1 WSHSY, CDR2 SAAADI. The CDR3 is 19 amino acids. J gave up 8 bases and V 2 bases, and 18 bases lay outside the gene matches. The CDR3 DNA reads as TGCGCCAGCAGTGAGGCCAGACTTACCTCTAGCGGGAGCGAAGATGAGCAGTTCTTC. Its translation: CASSEARLTSSGSEDEQFF.

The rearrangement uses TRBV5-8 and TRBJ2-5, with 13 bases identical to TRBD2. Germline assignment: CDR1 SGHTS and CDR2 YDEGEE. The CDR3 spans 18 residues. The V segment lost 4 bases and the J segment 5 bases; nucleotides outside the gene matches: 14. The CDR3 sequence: CASSRRRGLAGEEETQYF. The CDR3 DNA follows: TGTGCCAGCAGCAGAAGACGAGGACTAGCGGGAGAAGAGGAGACCCAGTACTTC.

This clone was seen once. The CDR3 bases are TGTGCCAGCAGCTTAGAACCGGGACAGGAGTTTTTT. Translated: CASSLEPGQEFF. The chain combines TRBV7-9 with TRBJ2-2; 8 nucleotides match TRBD1. Germline-derived CDR1 and CDR2 are SEHNR and FQNEAQ (reference sequence). This CDR3 is built from 12 residues. Trimming took 1 base from V and 16 from J; bases not matched to a gene: 5.

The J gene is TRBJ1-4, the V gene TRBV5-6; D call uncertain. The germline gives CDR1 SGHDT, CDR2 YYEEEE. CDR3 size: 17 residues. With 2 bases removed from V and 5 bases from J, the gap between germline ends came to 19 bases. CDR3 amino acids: CASSLLHTATSNEKLFF. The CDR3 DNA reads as TGTGCCAGCAGCTTACTCCACACCGCTACCAGCAATGAAAAACTGTTTTTT.

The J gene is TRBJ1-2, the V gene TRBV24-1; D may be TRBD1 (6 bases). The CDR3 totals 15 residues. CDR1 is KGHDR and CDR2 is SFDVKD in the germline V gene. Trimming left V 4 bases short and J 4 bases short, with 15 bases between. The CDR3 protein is CATSDRTTGIYGYTF. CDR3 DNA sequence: TGTGCCACCAGTGACCGGACTACAGGGATCTATGGCTACACCTTC.

The CDR3 DNA follows: TGTGCCAGTGGAGGGCAGACTCAAGCTAACTATGGCTACACCTTC. This gives the protein CASGGQTQANYGYTF. J is TRBJ1-2 and V is TRBV19; no reliable D call. The V end was cut by 8 bases, the J end by 0 bases, with 16 bases between. There are 15 residues in the CDR3. Germline CDR1 and CDR2: LNHDA and SQIVND (reference sequence).

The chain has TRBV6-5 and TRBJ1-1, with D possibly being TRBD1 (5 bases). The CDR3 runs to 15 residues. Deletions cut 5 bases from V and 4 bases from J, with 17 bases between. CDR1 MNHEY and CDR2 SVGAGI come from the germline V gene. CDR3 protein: CASSPGVTGFTEAFF. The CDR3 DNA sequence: TGTGCCAGCAGTCCCGGGGTAACAGGTTTCACTGAAGCTTTCTTT.

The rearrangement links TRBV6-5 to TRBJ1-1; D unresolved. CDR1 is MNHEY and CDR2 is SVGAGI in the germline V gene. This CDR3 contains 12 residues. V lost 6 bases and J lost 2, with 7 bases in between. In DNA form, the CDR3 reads TGTGCCAGCAGGGTGTATAACACTGAAGCTTTCTTT. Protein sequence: CASRVYNTEAFF.

The DNA for the CDR3 is TGTGCCAGCAGTCTCCGGACTAGGGGAGAGACCCAGTACTTC. The encoded protein is CASSLRTRGETQYF. V is TRBV28 and J is TRBJ2-5, with 7 bases fitting TRBD2. V gave up 5 bases and J gave up 4 bases; unmatched junction bases: 7. Germline CDR1 is MDHEN and CDR2 is SYDVKM. The CDR3 covers 14 residues.

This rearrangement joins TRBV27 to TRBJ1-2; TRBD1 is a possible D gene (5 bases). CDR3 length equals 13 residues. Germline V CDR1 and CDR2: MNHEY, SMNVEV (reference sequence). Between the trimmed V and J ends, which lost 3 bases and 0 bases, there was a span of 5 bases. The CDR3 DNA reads TGTGCCAGCAGTTTGGACACTAACTATGGCTACACCTTC. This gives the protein CASSLDTNYGYTF.

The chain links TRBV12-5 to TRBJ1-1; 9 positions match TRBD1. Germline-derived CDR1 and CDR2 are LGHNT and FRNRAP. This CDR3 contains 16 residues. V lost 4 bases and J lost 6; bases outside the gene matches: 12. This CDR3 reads CASGSPPRQGEPEAFF. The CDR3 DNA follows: TGTGCTAGTGGTTCGCCCCCCCGACAGGGGGAGCCTGAAGCTTTCTTT.

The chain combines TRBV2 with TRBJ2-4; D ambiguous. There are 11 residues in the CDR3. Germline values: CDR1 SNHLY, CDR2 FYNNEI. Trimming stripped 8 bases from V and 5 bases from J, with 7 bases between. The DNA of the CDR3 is TGTGCCAGCTCTATAGAAAACATTCAGTACTTC. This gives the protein CASSIENIQYF.

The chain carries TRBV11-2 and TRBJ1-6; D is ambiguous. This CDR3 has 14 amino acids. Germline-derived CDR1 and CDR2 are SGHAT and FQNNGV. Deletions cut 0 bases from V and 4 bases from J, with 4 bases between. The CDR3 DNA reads TGTGCCAGCAGCTTAGAGATATATAATTCACCCCTCCACTTT. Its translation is CASSLEIYNSPLHF.

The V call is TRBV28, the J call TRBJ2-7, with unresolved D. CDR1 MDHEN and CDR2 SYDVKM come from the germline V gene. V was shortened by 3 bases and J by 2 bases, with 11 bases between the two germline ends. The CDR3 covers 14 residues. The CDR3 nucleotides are TGTGCCAGCAGTTTCGTGCGGAGTCCCTACGAGCAGTACTTC. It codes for CASSFVRSPYEQYF. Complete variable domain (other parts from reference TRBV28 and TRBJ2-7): DVKVTQSSRYLVKRTGEKVFLECVQDMDHENMFWYRQDPGLGLRLIYFSYDVKMKEKGDIPEGYSVSREKKERFSLILESASTNQTSMYLCASSFVRSPYEQYFGPGTRLTVT.

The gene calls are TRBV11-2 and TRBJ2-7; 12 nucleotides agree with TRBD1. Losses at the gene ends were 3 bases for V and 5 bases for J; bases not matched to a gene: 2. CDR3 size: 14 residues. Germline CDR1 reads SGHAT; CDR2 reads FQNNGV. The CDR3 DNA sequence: TGTGCCAGCAGCTTGGGACAGGGGGCCGACGAGCAGTACTTC. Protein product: CASSLGQGADEQYF.

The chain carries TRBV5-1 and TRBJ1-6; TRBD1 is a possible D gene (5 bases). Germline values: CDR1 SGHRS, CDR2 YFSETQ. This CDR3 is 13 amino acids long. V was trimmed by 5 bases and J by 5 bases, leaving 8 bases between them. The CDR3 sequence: CASRQVNNSPLHF. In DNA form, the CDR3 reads TGCGCCAGCAGACAGGTTAATAATTCACCCCTCCACTTT.

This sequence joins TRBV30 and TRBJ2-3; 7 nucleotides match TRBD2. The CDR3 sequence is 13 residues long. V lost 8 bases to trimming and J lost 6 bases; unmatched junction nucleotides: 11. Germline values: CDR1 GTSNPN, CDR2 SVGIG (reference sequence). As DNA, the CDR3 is TGTGCCACCTCGGCGGGAGTGGTGGATACGCAGTATTTT. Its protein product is CATSAGVVDTQYF.